Listed below are T cell receptor beta chains from one sample, sequenced in a study of OX40 agonist ivuxolimab in advanced cancers. The assay was immunoSEQ multiplex PCR, and TCRdb's table has in-frame clones only and misses some. The table lists about 6,300 clones, around 70% of them singletons, with almost 60% in the top ten. The sample here was CD4+ or CD8+ T cells sorted from blood, taken in a trial of the OX40 agonist ivuxolimab. The origin of the receptors is an adult with an advanced solid tumor such as melanoma, head and neck, liver or kidney cancer. CDR3s include the opening cysteine and the closing phenylalanine or tryptophan. The D gene is left open where the match is weak. For some rows the clone size is stated as once, few or many, or as a class when expanded; others skip it.

D gene: .
CDR3 length: 15
clone size: .
J gene: TRBJ1-4
V gene: TRBV9
CDR3 DNA: TGTGCCAGCAGCGTAGCCGGGGCCACTAATGAAAAACTGTTTTTT
CDR3 protein: CASSVAGATNEKLFF

D gene: .
CDR3 length: 12
clone size: .
J gene: TRBJ2-7
V gene: TRBV5-4
CDR3 DNA: TGTGCCAGCAGCTTGGGTGGATACGAGCAGTACTTC
CDR3 protein: CASSLGGYEQYF

D gene: .
CDR3 length: 17
clone size: .
J gene: TRBJ1-4
V gene: TRBV5-6
CDR3 DNA: TGTGCCAGCAGCTCACAACGTGTGGGGATCGATAATGAAAAACTGTTTTTT
CDR3 protein: CASSSQRVGIDNEKLFF

D gene: .
CDR3 length: 12
clone size: .
J gene: TRBJ2-7
V gene: TRBV30
CDR3 DNA: TGTGCCTGGATTCCGTCAGCCTCGGAGCAGTACTTC
CDR3 protein: CAWIPSASEQYF

D gene: TRBD1
CDR3 length: 13
clone size: .
J gene: TRBJ1-1
V gene: TRBV5-4
CDR3 DNA: TGTGCCAGCAGCTTTGGGACAGGGGGTGAAGCTTTCTTT
CDR3 protein: CASSFGTGGEAFF

D gene: TRBD2
CDR3 length: 16
clone size: .
J gene: TRBJ2-1
V gene: TRBV4-3
CDR3 DNA: TGCGCCAGCAGCCAAGGCACTAGCGGGTTCTACAATGAGCAGTTCTTC
CDR3 protein: CASSQGTSGFYNEQFF

D gene: .
CDR3 length: 11
clone size: .
J gene: TRBJ2-7
V gene: TRBV7-2
CDR3 DNA: TGTGCCAGCAGCCGTTCCTACGAGCAGTACTTC
CDR3 protein: CASSRSYEQYF

D gene: .
CDR3 length: 12
clone size: .
J gene: TRBJ2-1
V gene: TRBV9
CDR3 DNA: TGTGCCAGCAGCAGGACAGTCAATGAGCAGTTCTTC
CDR3 protein: CASSRTVNEQFF

D gene: TRBD2
CDR3 length: 16
clone size: .
J gene: TRBJ2-5
V gene: TRBV28
CDR3 DNA: TGTGCCAGCAGTCCCCGAGACGGACTAGCTAGGGAGACCCAGTACTTC
CDR3 protein: CASSPRDGLARETQYF

D gene: TRBD1
CDR3 length: 20
clone size: .
J gene: TRBJ2-6
V gene: TRBV4-1
CDR3 DNA: TGCGCCAGCAGCCAAGGTGGATATACGGTAGGGGGCGGTGGGGCCAACGTCCTGACTTTC
CDR3 protein: CASSQGGYTVGGGGANVLTF

D gene: .
CDR3 length: 15
clone size: .
J gene: TRBJ2-3
V gene: TRBV11-2
CDR3 DNA: TGTGCCAGCAGCTCGACGGCAGGTAGCACAGATACGCAGTATTTT
CDR3 protein: CASSSTAGSTDTQYF

D gene: TRBD2
CDR3 length: 14
clone size: .
J gene: TRBJ2-7
V gene: TRBV5-5
CDR3 DNA: TGTGCCAGCAGCGCCGGGACTAGCCTTTGGGAGCAGTACTTC
CDR3 protein: CASSAGTSLWEQYF

D gene: .
CDR3 length: 15
clone size: .
J gene: TRBJ2-3
V gene: TRBV9
CDR3 DNA: TGTGCCAGCAGCGTAGAGCCAGGGCGGACAGATACGCAGTATTTT
CDR3 protein: CASSVEPGRTDTQYF

D gene: TRBD1
CDR3 length: 14
clone size: .
J gene: TRBJ1-5
V gene: TRBV6-1
CDR3 DNA: TGTGCCAGCATCAAGACAGGGGGCAATCAGCCCCAGCATTTT
CDR3 protein: CASIKTGGNQPQHF

D gene: .
CDR3 length: 12
clone size: .
J gene: TRBJ1-2
V gene: TRBV6-5
CDR3 DNA: TGTGCCAACAGTTACTCCGGCTATGGCTACACCTTC
CDR3 protein: CANSYSGYGYTF

D gene: TRBD1
CDR3 length: 17
clone size: .
J gene: TRBJ1-1
V gene: TRBV27
CDR3 DNA: TGTGCCAGCAGTTCGCTCGGGACAGCAGGAATGAACACTGAAGCTTTCTTT
CDR3 protein: CASSSLGTAGMNTEAFF

D gene: .
CDR3 length: 17
clone size: .
J gene: TRBJ2-5
V gene: TRBV2
CDR3 DNA: TGTGCCAGCAGTGAAGCGGTCGTGGTCGGTGTATCAGAGACCCAGTACTTC
CDR3 protein: CASSEAVVVGVSETQYF

D gene: .
CDR3 length: 12
clone size: .
J gene: TRBJ2-1
V gene: TRBV5-7
CDR3 DNA: TGTGCCAGCAGGAGGGGTAACAATGAGCAGTTCTTC
CDR3 protein: CASRRGNNEQFF

D gene: .
CDR3 length: 13
clone size: few
J gene: TRBJ1-2
V gene: TRBV6-1
CDR3 DNA: TGTGCCAGCAGTGAAAATGGGGGTTATGGCTACACCTTC
CDR3 protein: CASSENGGYGYTF

D gene: .
CDR3 length: 14
clone size: .
J gene: TRBJ1-1
V gene: TRBV6-1
CDR3 DNA: TGTGCCAGCAGTGAAAGGCAGTCGAACACTGAAGCTTTCTTT
CDR3 protein: CASSERQSNTEAFF

D gene: .
CDR3 length: 11
clone size: .
J gene: TRBJ2-7
V gene: TRBV7-9
CDR3 DNA: TGTGCCAGCAGCCCGGCCTACGAGCAGTACTTC
CDR3 protein: CASSPAYEQYF

D gene: .
CDR3 length: 12
clone size: once
J gene: TRBJ2-1
V gene: TRBV27
CDR3 DNA: TGTGCCAGCAACTTCCCTGGGAATGAGCAGTTCTTC
CDR3 protein: CASNFPGNEQFF

D gene: .
CDR3 length: 12
clone size: .
J gene: TRBJ2-2
V gene: TRBV4-1
CDR3 DNA: TGCGCCAGCAGCCAAGGTTCCGGGGAGCTGTTTTTT
CDR3 protein: CASSQGSGELFF

D gene: .
CDR3 length: 17
clone size: .
J gene: TRBJ2-3
V gene: TRBV7-8
CDR3 DNA: TGTGCCAGCAGCCCCCCCATTGGGGGGCTCCCTACAGATACGCAGTATTTT
CDR3 protein: CASSPPIGGLPTDTQYF

D gene: .
CDR3 length: 10
clone size: .
J gene: TRBJ2-3
V gene: TRBV6-6
CDR3 DNA: TGTGCCAGAATATCAGATACGCAGTATTTT
CDR3 protein: CARISDTQYF

D gene: TRBD1
CDR3 length: 17
clone size: .
J gene: TRBJ2-2
V gene: TRBV27
CDR3 DNA: TGTGTCAGCAGTTCTAACAGACAGGGGATAGGCACCCGGGAGCTGTTTTTT
CDR3 protein: CVSSSNRQGIGTRELFF

D gene: .
CDR3 length: 16
clone size: once
J gene: TRBJ1-2
V gene: TRBV5-1
CDR3 DNA: TGCGCCAGCAGCCCCCACTCAAGAGGGGACAACTATGGCTACACCTTC
CDR3 protein: CASSPHSRGDNYGYTF

D gene: .
CDR3 length: 14
clone size: .
J gene: TRBJ1-6
V gene: TRBV6-5
CDR3 DNA: TGTGCCAGCAGTTACAGGGGCTATAATTCACCCCTCCACTTT
CDR3 protein: CASSYRGYNSPLHF

D gene: .
CDR3 length: 15
clone size: few
J gene: TRBJ1-6
V gene: TRBV2
CDR3 DNA: TGTGCCAGCATCCTGGATGGGCAGAGAGGGTCACCCCTCCACTTT
CDR3 protein: CASILDGQRGSPLHF

D gene: .
CDR3 length: 14
clone size: few
J gene: TRBJ2-7
V gene: TRBV7-9
CDR3 DNA: TGTGCCAGCAGCTTAGAGGGGACTCCCTACGAGCAGTACTTC
CDR3 protein: CASSLEGTPYEQYF

D gene: .
CDR3 length: 13
clone size: .
J gene: TRBJ2-2
V gene: TRBV19
CDR3 DNA: TGTGCCAGTAGTCCAGGGGCGACCGGGGAGCTGTTTTTT
CDR3 protein: CASSPGATGELFF

D gene: TRBD2
CDR3 length: 15
clone size: .
J gene: TRBJ2-7
V gene: TRBV10-2
CDR3 DNA: TGCGCCAGCAGTGAAGCTAGCGGGAGGGCCGGGGAGCAGTACTTC
CDR3 protein: CASSEASGRAGEQYF

D gene: TRBD2
CDR3 length: 16
clone size: .
J gene: TRBJ2-5
V gene: TRBV15
CDR3 DNA: TGTGCCACCAGCAGAGGTCGGGAGGGCCACCGGGAGACCCAGTACTTC
CDR3 protein: CATSRGREGHRETQYF

D gene: .
CDR3 length: 12
clone size: .
J gene: TRBJ2-3
V gene: TRBV19
CDR3 DNA: TGTGCCAGTAGTGTAACAAGCGATACGCAGTATTTT
CDR3 protein: CASSVTSDTQYF

D gene: TRBD2
CDR3 length: 13
clone size: .
J gene: TRBJ2-1
V gene: TRBV7-3
CDR3 DNA: TGTGCCAGCAGCTCGACTAGCGGGGGGGCGCAGTTCTTC
CDR3 protein: CASSSTSGGAQFF